Following are 13 T cell receptor beta chains from one sample sequenced in a study of monozygotic twins with inflammatory bowel disease. One entry per CDR3 protein, without DNA, is what TCRdb gives after re-calling the 5' RACE reads. The ten most abundant clones cover roughly 2.2% of a sample with 350,000 to 550,000 distinct CDR3 sequences. Material: blood. All receptors derive from a human donor with ulcerative colitis or Crohn's disease, or a healthy co-twin of an affected twin (not recorded which).

The V and J genes are TRBV2 and TRBJ2-5; TCRdb reports TRBD2, a call that lacks DNA to check it against. Germline CDR1 is SNHLY and CDR2 is FYNNEI. The CDR3 extends over 14 amino acids. The CDR3 is CASSGPSGEQTQYF.

The rearrangement links TRBV28 to TRBJ2-2. This CDR3 comprises 11 residues. Germline V gene sequence: CDR1 MDHEN, CDR2 SYDVKM. CDR3 residues: CATRSVTELFF. The full variable domain, with the rest looked up from reference TRBV28 and TRBJ2-2, is DVKVTQSSRYLVKRTGEKVFLECVQDMDHENMFWYRQDPGLGLRLIYFSYDVKMKEKGDIPEGYSVSREKKERFSLILESASTNQTSMYLCATRSVTELFFGEGSRLTVL.

V gene TRBV29-1 combines with J gene TRBJ1-1. CDR1 is SQVTM and CDR2 is ANQGSEA in the germline V gene. This CDR3 comprises 14 residues. CDR3 residues: CSVESQRGDTEAFF.

The chain has TRBV30 and TRBJ2-7; TCRdb indicates TRBD1, and absent DNA this call remains unverified. The length of the CDR3 is 14 residues. Germline CDR1 reads GTSNPN; CDR2 reads SVGIG (reference sequence). CDR3 sequence reads: CAWRAPGQKYEQYF.

V usage is TRBV5-1 and J usage is TRBJ2-6; the D call from TCRdb, TRBD1, cannot be confirmed without DNA. Germline lookup yields CDR1 SGHRS and CDR2 YFSETQ. CDR3 length: 18 amino acids. CDR3: CASSFGGQMSSGANVLTF.

CDR3 protein: CASSGTGGLYGYTF. The genes are TRBV5-1 and TRBJ1-2; TCRdb picks TRBD1, but there is no DNA to check that call. Germline CDR1 reads SGHRS; CDR2 reads YFSETQ. This CDR3 spans 14 amino acids.

The chain carries TRBV7-2 and TRBJ2-3. This CDR3 contains 15 residues. In germline, CDR1 is SGHTA, CDR2 FQGNSA. The CDR3 region is CASSLMAQTADTQYF. The full variable domain, in which reference TRBV7-2 and TRBJ2-3 provide the parts outside the CDR3, is GAGVSQSPSNKVTEKGKDVELRCDPISGHTALYWYRQSLGQGLEFLIYFQGNSAPDKSGLPSDRFSAERTGGSVSTLTIQRTQQEDSAVYLCASSLMAQTADTQYFGPGTRLTVL.

The rearrangement links TRBV20-1 to TRBJ2-5. Per germline, CDR1 DFQATT and CDR2 SNEGSKA (reference sequence). The CDR3 contains 15 residues. The CDR3: CSASSDSTHRETQYF.

The rearrangement links TRBV5-1 to TRBJ2-1; TCRdb gives TRBD2 as the D gene, but with no DNA this cannot be confirmed. The CDR3 spans 16 residues. Per germline, CDR1 SGHRS and CDR2 YFSETQ. This CDR3 is CASSPDGGGSNNEQFF. The variable domain in full, completed from reference TRBV5-1 and TRBJ2-1, reads KAGVTQTPRYLIKTRGQQVTLSCSPISGHRSVSWYQQTPGQGLQFLFEYFSETQRNKGNFPGRFSGRQFSNSRSEMNVSTLELGDSALYLCASSPDGGGSNNEQFFGPGTRLTVL.

The chain recombines TRBV20-1 with TRBJ2-7; TCRdb outputs TRBD2, but without DNA this stays unchecked. From germline, CDR1 is DFQATT and CDR2 SNEGSKA (reference sequence). This CDR3 contains 15 residues. CDR3 sequence reads: CSARGLAGEENEQYF.

The rearrangement links TRBV6-1 to TRBJ1-2; checking the TCRdb D call of TRBD1 is not possible without DNA. Germline lookup yields CDR1 MNHNS and CDR2 SASEGT. This CDR3 is built from 15 residues. The CDR3 loop is CASSGTGTANYGYTF.

This chain uses TRBV5-8 with TRBJ2-3. Germline CDR1 reads SGHTS; CDR2 reads YDEGEE. The CDR3 has 13 amino acids. Here the CDR3 reads CASSLAISDTQYF.

The chain joins TRBV7-9 to TRBJ2-2; without DNA, the TCRdb call of TRBD1 cannot be checked. In germline, CDR1 is SEHNR, CDR2 FQNEAQ (reference sequence). CDR3 size: 17 residues. CDR3: CASSSSPGQGGTGELFF. The variable domain in full, with the rest retrieved from reference TRBV7-9 and TRBJ2-2, is DTGVSQNPRHKITKRGQNVTFRCDPISEHNRLYWYRQTLGQGPEFLTYFQNEAQLEKSRLLSDRFSAERPKGSFSTLEIQRTEQGDSAMYLCASSSSPGQGGTGELFFGEGSRLTVL.